Listed below are T cell receptor beta chains from one sample, sequenced in a study of post-analysis software for immune sequencing data. Via MiXCR, TCRdb re-called the PCR reads, giving one row per CDR3 protein. The data show more than 500,000 distinct CDR3 sequences, under 40% seen once. Sequencing used blood. The receptor set was obtained from a girl under 18 with multiple sclerosis. The CDR3 runs from the conserved cysteine through the conserved F or W. The order of the fields is D gene, V gene, clone size, J gene, CDR3 DNA, CDR3 protein. D genes are given only for firm matches. Where a row states a size, it is once, few, many or the class of an expanded clone; other rows omit it.

>-|TRBV18|-|TRBJ1-2
-
CASSPLDKDGYTF
>-|TRBV5-1|few|TRBJ2-7
TGCGCCAGCAGCTGGGCTAGCGTCCCCTACGAGCAGTACTTC
CASSWASVPYEQYF
>TRBD2|TRBV20-1|-|TRBJ2-1
TGCAGTGCGTCGACTAGCGGGGGGACAGGGATGTACAATGAGCAGTTCTTC
CSASTSGGTGMYNEQFF
>-|TRBV4-1|-|TRBJ2-3
TGCGCCAGCAGCTTAGGGACGGACTTCACAGATACGCAGTATTTT
CASSLGTDFTDTQYF
>-|TRBV4-2|-|TRBJ1-5
TGTGCCAGCAGCCAAGGCTGGTATAGCAATCAGCCCCAGCATTTT
CASSQGWYSNQPQHF
>-|TRBV6-6|-|TRBJ2-3
TGTGCCAGCAGTCACGACCCCTTAATGCAGTATTTT
CASSHDPLMQYF
>-|TRBV7-9|-|TRBJ1-2
TGTGCCAGCAGCACGGACCAGGGAGCGGGGGGCTACACCTTC
CASSTDQGAGGYTF
>-|TRBV7-9|-|TRBJ2-7
TGTGCCAGCAGCTTACACCTTGAGGCCAACGAGCAGTACTTC
CASSLHLEANEQYF
>TRBD1|TRBV9|few|TRBJ2-5
TGTGCCAGCAGCCCCGGGACAGCAAACCAAGAGACCCAGTACTTC
CASSPGTANQETQYF
>TRBD2|TRBV4-1|-|TRBJ2-1
TGCGCCAGCAGCCAAGATAATGGACTAGCGCGTGAGCAGTTCTTC
CASSQDNGLAREQFF
>TRBD1|TRBV15|-|TRBJ2-1
TGTGCCACCAGCAGAGGACAGGGGTCCTACAATGAGCAGTTCTTC
CATSRGQGSYNEQFF
>-|TRBV13|-|TRBJ2-7
TGTGCCAGCAGCGCGCCGGGGGATGGATCCTACGAGCAGTACTTC
CASSAPGDGSYEQYF
>TRBD2|TRBV5-1|few|TRBJ2-5
TGCGCCAGCAGCGCGGGACTAGCGGGCGAGACCCAGTACTTC
CASSAGLAGETQYF
>-|TRBV6-1|many|TRBJ2-5
TGTGCCAGCAGTGAATTCGGAGGTACGGAGACCCAGTACTTC
CASSEFGGTETQYF
>-|TRBV24-1|-|TRBJ2-1
TGTGCCACCAGTGATCCTAGGACGGTGGAGGGTGAGCAGTTCTTC
CATSDPRTVEGEQFF
>-|TRBV18|-|TRBJ1-2
TGTGCCAGCTCACCTACAGGATCGGATGGCTACACCTTC
CASSPTGSDGYTF
>-|TRBV20-1|-|TRBJ2-3
TGCTGCTCCCGGGTACGCACAGATACGCAGTATTTT
CCSRVRTDTQYF
>-|TRBV5-1|many|TRBJ1-2
TGCGCCAGCAGCTTGGGGCAGGGGAAGGACTATGGCTACACCTTC
CASSLGQGKDYGYTF
>TRBD1|TRBV18|-|TRBJ1-1
TGTGCCAGCTCACCATTAGGGACAGGGGTGAACACTGAAGCTTTCTTT
CASSPLGTGVNTEAFF